A single T cell receptor beta chain is shown here with its context. This clone's antigen is unknown. Per-base qualities were not stored, and no clone one base away is much larger. The immunoSEQ Assay, a bias-controlled multiplex PCR, was used to amplify TCRbeta CDR3 regions from genomic DNA. Regarding the original processing steps: Within the assay, amplification of reference gene primers was used to estimate how many nucleated cells each sample contained. To quantify the absolute abundance of each unique TCRbeta CDR3 rearrangement, sequence reads were collapsed and filtered. For each sample, productive Simpson clonality was calculated by taking the square root of Simpson's diversity index across productive rearrangements. Imported from immuneACCESS, the table was reduced by TCRdb to in-frame sequences with V and J called. These copies leave out some clones; in studies compared against another copy, an unresolved V gene accounts for under half, and the cause of the remainder is not known. V, J and clone size reflect that table, while D and trimming were determined from the DNA. The sample has some 310,000 clones on record, around 89% of them singletons. Clones ranked in the top ten supply more than 0.85% of the sample.

There are 14 amino acids in the CDR3, from cysteine to phenylalanine inclusive. Only the CDR3 DNA stays, 42 bases, in frame from base 1. CDR1 and CDR2, looked up from the germline V gene (reference sequence), are LNHDA and SQIVND. V is clipped by 6 bases and J by 5 bases, and the sequence between their germline boundaries is 15 bases long. This record belongs to a study of blood T cell repertoires in COVID-19 (TCRdb year 2020). In the study overall: Samples from collaborators originated in the United States, Italy and Spain and spanned both the acute and convalescent phases of COVID-19. The repertoires were released in a freely available public database meant as a resource for research on the immune response to SARS-CoV-2. The dataset comprised deeply sampled blood TCRbeta repertoires from subjects exposed to, actively infected with, or recovered from COVID-19. Where available, HLA class I and class II types were obtained from metadata supplied by the sample provider rather than from assay-based typing. The material from the prospective study consisted of cDNA or gDNA derived from T cells, B-cell-depleted T cells, or PBMCs. Nearly every sample came with metadata listing a de-identified subject ID, COVID-19 status, age in years and sex. The samples were drawn from two sources: the first 160 participants of the ongoing ImmuneRACE study, and 1,000 to 1,500 subjects contributed by 6 global collaborators. Results and caveats for the whole study, not just this receptor: How much clinical and demographic metadata was included differed by source and by participant, and the metadata was provided uncurated.

At one collaborating source in Seattle, patients were enrolled during active infection and were followed longitudinally through the course of disease. Collaborating institutions collected whole blood in K2EDTA tubes following their own protocols. For TCRbeta analysis, collaborators shipped samples as frozen whole blood, isolated PBMCs, or DNA extracted from either of those sample types. The V gene is TRBV19 and the J gene is TRBJ2-3; no D gene is confidently identified. The sequenced sample was peripheral blood. The receptor's source is a middle-aged woman with COVID-19, enrolled during active disease. CDR3 sequence: CASRNQFSGDTQYF. The nucleotide sequence reads TGTGCCAGTAGGAATCAATTTTCGGGAGATACGCAGTATTTT.